This T cell receptor (beta chain) was documented in a study of blood T cell repertoires in COVID-19. Background on the study: T cells, B-cell-depleted T cells, or PBMCs supplied cDNA or gDNA.

Germline V CDR1 and CDR2: GTSNPN, SVGIG (reference sequence). The length of the CDR3 is 11 residues. The V and J ends lost 3 bases and 10 bases respectively, with 12 bases between them. Enrolment of Seattle patients took place during active infection, and they were followed longitudinally. Sequencing used immunoSEQ multiplex PCR; TCRdb keeps in-frame clones, though not all of them. The sample holds about 140,000 clones, roughly 84% seen once. This sequence originates from a man between 25 and 39 years old with COVID-19, enrolled during active disease. The rearrangement links TRBV30 to TRBJ1-2; D might be TRBD1 (5 bases). The sequenced sample was peripheral blood. The CDR3 nucleotides read TGTGCCTGGAGCCAGGGCCGTGACTACACCTTC. It translates to CAWSQGRDYTF.